The 27 T cell receptor beta chains given below trace back to one sample, sequenced in a study of a mutant IDH1 vaccine in newly diagnosed glioma (dated by TCRdb to the early 2020s). In the paper's terms, the time point label means: baseline, week 1 (first vaccination visit). Sample treatment or condition, as interpreted from the label and publication: pre-vaccination baseline after standard-of-care therapy. Library prep was done by the immunoSEQ multiplex PCR assay. This is the immuneACCESS table as TCRdb keeps it, with only in-frame sequences that have V and J called. A part of the clones is gone; compared with another copy, unresolved V genes explain less than half, and the rest is unexplained. Recorded for this sample are approximately 52,000 clones; about 83% of them occurred a single time. In total, the top ten clones hold over 1.5% of the sample. The source material was PBMCs, sampled from a glioma patient treated with radiotherapy, temozolomide or both. These receptors all come from a woman in her thirties or forties with glioma.

The CDR3 sequence: CASSFNGAGLVDTEAFF. The DNA for the CDR3 is TGTGCCAGCAGCTTCAACGGGGCAGGGTTAGTGGACACTGAAGCTTTCTTT. The chain is built from TRBV7-9 and TRBJ1-1; TRBD1 is a possible D gene (5 bases). This CDR3 is built from 17 residues. V was clipped by 3 bases and J by 3 bases, with 20 bases between them. Germline-derived CDR1 and CDR2 are SEHNR and FQNEAQ (reference sequence).

The J gene is TRBJ2-3, the V gene TRBV2, with D perhaps being TRBD1 or TRBD2 (5 bases each). The germline V gene encodes CDR1 SNHLY and CDR2 FYNNEI. This CDR3 has 13 residues. The V end lost 7 bases, the J end lost 2 bases, and 10 bases lay between the germline ends. The CDR3 is CASNRGDTDTQYF. CDR3 DNA sequence: TGTGCCAGCAATCGGGGCGACACAGATACGCAGTATTTT.

On this clone: No conserved phenylalanine or tryptophan ends this CDR3, so it is likely a read error. The limits of the CDR3 on the DNA are not certain, so only TCRdb's listed CDR3 is given. The gene calls are TRBV6-1 and TRBJ1-2. The CDR3 length is 12 residues, termini included. The V gene's germline CDR1 is MNHNS and CDR2 SASEGT. The CDR3 is CASSEVTVRPDL.

This chain joins TRBV11-3 and TRBJ2-3, with 8 nucleotides matching TRBD2. The CDR3 extends over 14 amino acids. Trimming at V came to 5 bases and at J to 8 bases, leaving 9 bases not matched to a gene. Per the germline V gene, CDR1 is SGHNT and CDR2 is YENEEA. The CDR3 DNA is TGTGCCAGCAGCCCCCCGGGAGGGGGAGGTACGCAGTATTTT. Its protein product is CASSPPGGGGTQYF.

Notes on this clone: Germline and junction disagree at one end, which may indicate a read error. The rearrangement joins TRBV7-7 to TRBJ2-5, with TRBD2 matching over 10 bases. This CDR3 spans 17 amino acids. CDR1 SSHAT and CDR2 FNYEAQ come from the germline V gene (reference sequence). The CDR3 DNA follows: TGTGCTAGCAGCTTAGTCGGTGCTAGCGGGGGAAGGGAGACCCAGTACTTC. Its protein product is CASSLVGASGGRETQYF.

The chain combines TRBV7-9 with TRBJ2-1, with 8 bases fitting TRBD1. The germline CDR1 and CDR2 sequences are SEHNR and FQNEAQ (reference sequence). The junction had 8 bases not matched to a gene; V was cut back by 5 bases and J by 8 bases. The CDR3 is 14 amino acids. The CDR3 loop reads CASSTRQGQDEQFF. Written as DNA, the CDR3 is TGTGCCAGCAGCACCAGACAGGGACAGGATGAGCAGTTCTTC.

V is TRBV5-8 and J is TRBJ2-1; 7 bases fit TRBD1. CDR3 length: 14 amino acids. Per the germline V gene, CDR1 is SGHTS and CDR2 is YDEGEE. V gave up 2 bases and J gave up 6 bases; unmatched junction bases: 5. DNA of the CDR3: TGTGCCAGCAGCTTAGAGGGGGCTCGCAATGAGCAGTTCTTC. This sequence encodes CASSLEGARNEQFF.

This chain links TRBV9 with TRBJ1-1, with TRBD1 as a possible D gene (6 bases). Trimming took 1 base from V and 1 from J, leaving 14 bases between them. Germline V gene sequence: CDR1 SGDLS, CDR2 YYNGEE. The CDR3 runs to 16 residues. The CDR3 loop is CASSVLPGQRNTEAFF. The CDR3 DNA sequence: TGTGCCAGCAGCGTACTTCCTGGACAGAGGAACACTGAAGCTTTCTTT.

This clone has a handful of counts. The chain couples TRBV29-1 to TRBJ1-1; a possible D gene is TRBD1 (6 bases). V was clipped by 8 bases and J by 1 base, with 17 bases between them. CDR3 size: 14 residues. CDR1 is SQVTM, CDR2 ANQGSEA, per germline. The DNA for the CDR3 is TGCAGCACCCGACAGGCAATTCGGAACACTGAAGCTTTCTTT. Translating it yields CSTRQAIRNTEAFF.

This sequence joins TRBV28 and TRBJ2-7, with D perhaps assigned TRBD1 or TRBD2 (5 bases each). This CDR3 contains 15 residues. V was shortened by 4 bases and J by 7 bases, with 20 bases between the two germline ends. Germline CDR1 reads MDHEN; CDR2 reads SYDVKM. The CDR3 is CASSSWGTPGGEQYF. The CDR3 DNA is TGTGCCAGCAGTTCCTGGGGGACCCCCGGTGGGGAGCAGTACTTC.

The chain recombines TRBV7-2 with TRBJ1-4; D may be TRBD1 (6 bases). The CDR3 is 15 amino acids. V lost 4 bases and J 8 bases, leaving 17 bases between the germline ends. Germline V lookup: CDR1 SGHTA, CDR2 FQGNSA. The CDR3: CASSSAGRGSEKLFF. The CDR3 DNA reads TGTGCCAGCAGCTCCGCGGGCAGGGGTTCCGAAAAACTGTTTTTT.

The V gene is TRBV18, the J gene TRBJ1-5, with 12 bases identical to TRBD1. V lost 2 bases and J lost 6; bases outside the gene matches: 5. The CDR3 spans 16 residues. Germline V CDR1 and CDR2: KGHSH, LQKENI. The CDR3 loop reads CASSPGTGGAGQPQHF. The CDR3 DNA follows: TGTGCCAGCTCACCAGGGACAGGGGGCGCGGGTCAGCCCCAGCATTTT.

The chain carries TRBV2 and TRBJ1-1, with a weak D call TRBD1 (6 bases). Germline loops: CDR1 SNHLY, CDR2 FYNNEI. The CDR3 extends over 16 amino acids. The V and J ends lost 7 bases and 5 bases respectively, with 23 bases between them. The CDR3 region is CASTSGGRTDETEAFF. For the CDR3, the DNA is TGTGCCAGCACTTCGGGGGGGCGGACAGACGAAACTGAAGCTTTCTTT. Filled out from reference TRBV2 and TRBJ1-1, the complete variable domain reads EPEVTQTPSHQVTQMGQEVILRCVPISNHLYFYWYRQILGQKVEFLVSFYNNEISEKSEIFDDQFSVERPDGSNFTLKIRSTKLEDSAMYFCASTSGGRTDETEAFFGQGTRLTVV.

The chain links TRBV28 to TRBJ2-7, with D maybe TRBD2 (5 bases). CDR3 size: 14 residues. Deletions cut 5 bases from V and 4 bases from J, with 15 bases between. CDR1 is MDHEN and CDR2 is SYDVKM in the germline V gene. This CDR3 reads CASSPTRTLYEQYF. The CDR3 region has the DNA TGTGCCAGCAGTCCAACTAGGACCTTGTACGAGCAGTACTTC.

V and J are TRBV7-2 and TRBJ2-7, with unresolved D. V was trimmed by 7 bases and J by 2 bases, leaving 9 bases between them. CDR1 and CDR2 (germline): SGHTA, FQGNSA. The CDR3 runs to 12 residues. This chain's CDR3 is CASMNGAYEQYF. Here the CDR3 DNA reads TGTGCCAGCATGAATGGGGCCTACGAGCAGTACTTC.

The DNA of the CDR3 is TGTGCCAGCAGTGAACCGATGGCCCAGCATTTT. Amino acids: CASSEPMAQHF. The rearrangement joins TRBV6-1 to TRBJ1-5; D is uncertain. Trimming removed 2 bases from V and 11 bases from J, with 7 bases in between. This CDR3 has 11 residues. Germline V gene lookup returns CDR1 MNHNS and CDR2 SASEGT.

A note on this clone: Relative to the germline gene, one junction end is altered; a read error may explain this. This chain connects TRBV7-7 to TRBJ2-5; D is perhaps TRBD2 (6 bases). The germline gives CDR1 SSHAT, CDR2 FNYEAQ (reference sequence). The CDR3 covers 15 residues. The CDR3 coding sequence is TGTGCTAGCAGCTTCGGGGGAGTTGATGGGGAGACCCAGTACTTC. It specifies CASSFGGVDGETQYF.

The genes are TRBV19 and TRBJ2-7, with 10 bases aligning to TRBD1. This CDR3 region has 14 residues. Trimming cost V 4 bases and J 4 bases; bases outside gene matches: 4. Germline CDR1 LNHDA, CDR2 SQIVND (reference sequence). CDR3 loop: CASSRQGAAYEQYF. In nucleotides, the CDR3 is TGTGCCAGTAGTAGACAGGGGGCGGCATACGAGCAGTACTTC. The complete variable domain, with remaining parts taken from reference TRBV19 and TRBJ2-7, reads DGGITQSPKYLFRKEGQNVTLSCEQNLNHDAMYWYRQDPGQGLRLIYYSQIVNDFQKGDIAEGYSVSREKKESFPLTVTSAQKNPTAFYLCASSRQGAAYEQYFGPGTRLTVT.

The chain has TRBV27 and TRBJ1-2; no definite D call. The germline V and J ends were trimmed by 6 bases and 3 bases, with 11 bases remaining between them. CDR1 MNHEY and CDR2 SMNVEV come from the germline V gene (reference sequence). The CDR3 covers 13 residues. This CDR3 is CASSLTPYYGYTF. The CDR3 DNA sequence: TGTGCCAGCAGCCTGACACCGTACTATGGCTACACCTTC.

J is TRBJ2-1 and V is TRBV5-6; 13 nucleotides line up with TRBD2. This CDR3 contains 18 residues. V lost 3 bases to trimming and J lost 6 bases; unmatched junction nucleotides: 12. Germline V gene data show CDR1 as SGHDT and CDR2 as YYEEEE. The CDR3 DNA is TGTGCCAGCAGCTCACGTCTCCGGACTAGCGGGGGTTCCAATGAGCAGTTCTTC. Protein product: CASSSRLRTSGGSNEQFF.

This clone came up a few times. The chain couples TRBV7-6 to TRBJ2-7; D gene unclear. V shed 5 bases and J shed 6 bases, with 17 bases lying between them. CDR1 and CDR2 from the germline V gene are SGHVS and FNYEAQ. CDR3 length: 14 amino acids. CDR3 sequence reads: CASSPLLEKGEQYF. The CDR3 DNA sequence: TGTGCCAGCAGCCCCCTTCTGGAGAAAGGCGAGCAGTACTTC.

This chain joins TRBV29-1 and TRBJ2-7, with 9 bases aligning to TRBD2. CDR3 length equals 13 residues. Germline assignment: CDR1 SQVTM and CDR2 ANQGSEA. With V trimmed by 7 bases and J by 12 bases, 16 bases remained unmatched. CDR3 nucleotides: TGCAGCGCGAGAACCGGGCTAGCGGGGATTCCGTACTTC. Protein: CSARTGLAGIPYF.

The V call is TRBV7-9, the J call TRBJ2-1; 8 bases fit TRBD1. After removal of 3 bases from V and 5 bases from J, the junction contained 9 bases not matched to a gene. Germline loops: CDR1 SEHNR, CDR2 FQNEAQ (reference sequence). CDR3 length: 16 amino acids. The CDR3 DNA is TGTGCCAGCAGCTTGTTGGGGGGACAGGCAAACAATGAGCAGTTCTTC. It yields the protein CASSLLGGQANNEQFF.

This clone was detected a few times. V gene TRBV30 combines with J gene TRBJ2-7; weak D call: TRBD1 (6 bases). CDR3 length: 17 residues. The ends were cut back, 4 bases at V and 3 bases at J, with 25 bases in the middle. Germline CDR1 is GTSNPN and CDR2 is SVGIG (reference sequence). CDR3 amino acids: CAWTRGWSRGGVYEQYF. For the CDR3, the DNA is TGTGCCTGGACGAGGGGCTGGTCCAGAGGGGGTGTCTACGAGCAGTACTTC.

CDR3: CASSTTLLGGYTF. As DNA, the CDR3 is TGTGCCAGTAGTACAACCCTACTGGGCGGCTACACCTTC. This chain connects TRBV19 to TRBJ1-2, with D unresolved. The CDR3 contains 13 residues. Germline V gene sequence: CDR1 LNHDA, CDR2 SQIVND (reference sequence). V gave up 4 bases and J gave up 8 bases, with 14 bases separating them. The full variable domain, its missing parts supplied by reference TRBV19 and TRBJ1-2, is DGGITQSPKYLFRKEGQNVTLSCEQNLNHDAMYWYRQDPGQGLRLIYYSQIVNDFQKGDIAEGYSVSREKKESFPLTVTSAQKNPTAFYLCASSTTLLGGYTFGSGTRLTVV.

This chain uses TRBV30 with TRBJ1-5; perhaps TRBD1 as D (6 bases). Germline CDR1 reads GTSNPN; CDR2 reads SVGIG (reference sequence). Trimming took 5 bases from V and 6 from J, leaving 17 bases between them. The length of the CDR3 is 14 residues. The CDR3, as DNA: TGTGCCTGGTCAGAGGGGAGGGGGTTTCAGCCCCAGCATTTT. It encodes CAWSEGRGFQPQHF.

V usage is TRBV19 and J usage is TRBJ2-1; TRBD1 aligns across 11 bases. From germline, CDR1 is LNHDA and CDR2 SQIVND (reference sequence). This CDR3 contains 15 residues. V shed 3 bases and J 5 bases; nucleotides not matched to a gene: 3. The CDR3 DNA is TGTGCCAGTAGTATGGACAGGGGGCTGAACAATGAGCAGTTCTTC. Amino acids: CASSMDRGLNNEQFF. The full variable domain, completed using reference TRBV19 and TRBJ2-1, is DGGITQSPKYLFRKEGQNVTLSCEQNLNHDAMYWYRQDPGQGLRLIYYSQIVNDFQKGDIAEGYSVSREKKESFPLTVTSAQKNPTAFYLCASSMDRGLNNEQFFGPGTRLTVL.